Below, 24 T cell receptor beta chains from the same sample are listed, as sequenced in a study of shared clonotypes between healthy human individuals. Naive CD8 cells lacked CD45RO and underwent positive selection for CCR7, leaving out terminally differentiated effector memory CD45RA+ cells. Clones were read by immunoSEQ multiplex PCR, and TCRdb kept only the in-frame ones, dropping some. The sample shows some 2.1 million clones, over 85% of them seen only once. Sequenced: naive CD8+ T cells from PBMCs. These receptors originate from a man younger than 35 in good health. Some clones in this sample may be carry-over from other donors' samples.

This clone was found once. The J gene is TRBJ1-2, the V gene TRBV14; D is undetermined. Trimming stripped 10 bases from V and 2 bases from J, with 17 bases between. From germline, CDR1 is SGHDN and CDR2 FVKESK. The CDR3 consists of 14 residues. DNA of the CDR3: TGTGCCACCACTACTCTCGGGGAAAACTATGGCTACACCTTC. Translated, it gives CATTTLGENYGYTF.

About this clone: Other DNA sequences in this sample translate to the same CDR3. The gene calls are TRBV11-2 and TRBJ2-3, with D unclear. CDR3 length: 12 residues. CDR1 is SGHAT, CDR2 FQNNGV, per germline. Trimming shortened V by 5 bases and J by 0 bases, and 3 bases separated the two germline ends. CDR3 nucleotides: TGTGCCAGCAGCCTCAGCACAGATACGCAGTATTTT. Protein sequence: CASSLSTDTQYF.

V gene TRBV7-9 combines with J gene TRBJ1-2; D possibly corresponds to TRBD1 (5 bases). CDR1 is SEHNR and CDR2 is FQNEAQ in the germline V gene (reference sequence). V lost 5 bases and J lost 0, with 13 bases in between. This CDR3 contains 15 residues. CDR3 sequence (DNA): TGTGCCAGCAGCCGCGGGGGAGGGCCTAACTATGGCTACACCTTC. Its translation: CASSRGGGPNYGYTF.

On this clone itself: Germline is not matched at one junction end, which may reflect a read error. This chain connects TRBV7-9 to TRBJ2-7; TRBD2 agrees at 9 bases. The CDR3 consists of 18 residues. Per the germline V gene, CDR1 is SEHNR and CDR2 is FQNEAQ (reference sequence). The CDR3 loop is CASSLVVLAGLDRSEQNF. The CDR3 DNA follows: TGTGCCAGCAGCTTAGTGGTCCTAGCGGGACTCGACAGGTCCGAGCAGAACTTC.

Comment on this clone: Other DNA sequences in the sample encode the same CDR3. CDR3 in amino acids: CASSLTGYNEQFF. The CDR3 region has the DNA TGTGCCAGCAGTCTTACAGGTTACAATGAGCAGTTCTTC. V is TRBV27 and J is TRBJ2-1; D might be TRBD1 (5 bases). CDR1 and CDR2 from the germline V gene are MNHEY and SMNVEV (reference sequence). V shed 5 bases and J shed 4 bases, with 9 bases lying between them. CDR3 length equals 13 residues.

The rearrangement joins TRBV28 to TRBJ2-7; no definite D call. From germline, CDR1 is MDHEN and CDR2 SYDVKM. The CDR3 spans 12 residues. The germline V and J ends were trimmed by 3 bases and 3 bases, with 6 bases remaining between them. The CDR3 DNA is TGTGCCAGCAGTTTTAACGGCTACGAGCAGTACTTC. It codes for CASSFNGYEQYF.

This chain connects TRBV10-2 to TRBJ1-1; D is unclear. CDR1 WSHSY and CDR2 SAAADI come from the germline V gene. The germline V and J ends were trimmed by 0 bases and 4 bases, with 15 bases remaining between them. The CDR3 is made up of 16 amino acids. The CDR3 reads CASSESRSLVGTEAFF. As DNA, the CDR3 is TGCGCCAGCAGTGAGTCACGCTCGTTAGTGGGCACTGAAGCTTTCTTT.

The rearrangement joins TRBV5-1 to TRBJ1-5; maybe TRBD1 (6 bases). The CDR3 spans 15 residues. Trimming took 0 bases from V and 3 from J, leaving 10 bases between them. CDR1 and CDR2 (germline): SGHRS, YFSETQ. The CDR3 nucleotides are TGCGCCAGCAGCTTGGCGGGACACTTCAATCAGCCCCAGCATTTT. It codes for CASSLAGHFNQPQHF.

V is TRBV28 and J is TRBJ2-1; 8 nucleotides agree with TRBD1. The CDR3 contains 14 residues. V lost 8 bases to trimming and J lost 8 bases; unmatched junction nucleotides: 11. Germline-derived CDR1 and CDR2 are MDHEN and SYDVKM. This chain's CDR3 is CASFGEDRVYEQFF. The CDR3 DNA reads TGTGCCAGCTTTGGAGAGGACAGGGTATATGAGCAGTTCTTC. Looking up the rest from reference TRBV28 and TRBJ2-1 gives the full variable domain: DVKVTQSSRYLVKRTGEKVFLECVQDMDHENMFWYRQDPGLGLRLIYFSYDVKMKEKGDIPEGYSVSREKKERFSLILESASTNQTSMYLCASFGEDRVYEQFFGPGTRLTVL.

This sequence joins TRBV4-3 and TRBJ2-7, with a weak D call TRBD1 (5 bases). V was cut by 0 bases and J by 5 bases, with 8 bases left in between. Germline V lookup: CDR1 LGHNA, CDR2 YSLEER. This CDR3 is built from 13 residues. DNA for the CDR3: TGCGCCAGCAGCCAAGACAGGGAAAACGAGCAGTACTTC. It codes for CASSQDRENEQYF.

Turning to this clone: The sample contains more than one DNA sequence encoding this CDR3. This chain uses TRBV28 with TRBJ2-1; 10 nucleotides agree with TRBD2. Germline V gene data show CDR1 as MDHEN and CDR2 as SYDVKM. This CDR3 comprises 14 residues. The V segment lost 6 bases and the J segment 3 bases; nucleotides outside the gene matches: 2. The DNA for the CDR3 is TGTGCCAGCAGGTCTAGCGGGAGCTACAATGAGCAGTTCTTC. It yields the protein CASRSSGSYNEQFF.

Concerning this clone itself: This same CDR3 is encoded by further DNA sequences in the sample. The chain carries TRBV7-6 and TRBJ2-7, with 15 bases fitting TRBD2. Germline CDR1 reads SGHVS; CDR2 reads FNYEAQ. CDR3 length equals 15 residues. V shed 5 bases and J 4 bases; nucleotides not matched to a gene: 3. The CDR3 DNA reads as TGTGCCAGCAGCCGAGGGACTAGCGGGAGGTACGAGCAGTACTTC. Its translation is CASSRGTSGRYEQYF.

This chain joins TRBV25-1 and TRBJ2-1; 7 nucleotides line up with TRBD2. V shed 4 bases and J 4 bases; nucleotides not matched to a gene: 7. This CDR3 is 15 amino acids long. Germline values: CDR1 MGHDK, CDR2 SYGVNS. The CDR3 DNA is TGTGCCAGCAGTGGAGCGGGCGGGAGTTACAATGAGCAGTTCTTC. Amino acid sequence: CASSGAGGSYNEQFF.

With regard to this clone: Other DNA sequences within the sample encode an identical CDR3. This chain links TRBV30 with TRBJ2-7; no clear D. The CDR3 runs 11 residues. Trimming stripped 3 bases from V and 0 bases from J, with 3 bases between. Per the germline V gene, CDR1 is GTSNPN and CDR2 is SVGIG (reference sequence). The CDR3 reads CAWSPSYEQYF. The DNA of the CDR3 is TGTGCCTGGAGCCCCTCCTACGAGCAGTACTTC.

The chain recombines TRBV6-6 with TRBJ1-4; TRBD1 agrees at 8 bases. Germline loops: CDR1 MNHNY, CDR2 SVGAGI (reference sequence). The CDR3 covers 15 residues. Unmatched junction bases numbered 6, after V lost 6 bases and J lost 3 bases. CDR3 protein: CASSKTGAANEKLFF. CDR3 nucleotides: TGTGCCAGCAGCAAGACAGGGGCGGCTAATGAAAAACTGTTTTTT.

V usage is TRBV11-1 and J usage is TRBJ2-3, with D perhaps matching TRBD1 (5 bases). V was pared by 3 bases and J by 5 bases, with 9 bases between. CDR1 SGHAT and CDR2 FQDESV come from the germline V gene (reference sequence). The CDR3 extends over 13 amino acids. DNA for the CDR3: TGTGCCAGCAGCTTTTACAGGCAAGATACGCAGTATTTT. This sequence encodes CASSFYRQDTQYF.

The count of this clone is one. The chain links TRBV28 to TRBJ1-1; perhaps TRBD1 as D (6 bases). The germline gives CDR1 MDHEN, CDR2 SYDVKM. Trimming removed 9 bases at V and 0 bases at J, with 11 bases between. This CDR3 spans 13 amino acids. This chain's CDR3 is CASQPGVNTEAFF. DNA for the CDR3: TGTGCCAGTCAGCCAGGGGTGAACACTGAAGCTTTCTTT.

This clone was found once. The chain combines TRBV5-5 with TRBJ2-5; tentatively, D is TRBD2 (7 bases). The CDR3 sequence is 16 residues long. The germline V gene encodes CDR1 SGHKS and CDR2 YYEKEE (reference sequence). V lost 3 bases and J 5 bases, leaving 20 bases between the germline ends. CDR3 sequence reads: CASSSQGRGGRETQYF. CDR3 nucleotide sequence: TGTGCCAGCAGCTCACAGGGTAGGGGGGGCCGGGAGACCCAGTACTTC. Using reference TRBV5-5 and TRBJ2-5 for the parts outside the CDR3, the full variable domain is DAGVTQSPTHLIKTRGQQVTLRCSPISGHKSVSWYQQVLGQGPQFIFQYYEKEERGRGNFPDRFSARQFPNYSSELNVNALLLGDSALYLCASSSQGRGGRETQYFGPGTRLLVL.

This sequence joins TRBV5-4 and TRBJ2-5, with no clear D. The V gene's germline CDR1 is SGHNT and CDR2 YYREEE (reference sequence). V gave up 3 bases and J gave up 1 base, with 4 bases separating them. The CDR3 covers 12 residues. Written as DNA, the CDR3 is TGTGCCAGCAGCTCGAGCCAAGAGACCCAGTACTTC. Its translation is CASSSSQETQYF.

The chain couples TRBV14 to TRBJ2-3, with a possible D match to TRBD2 (6 bases). The CDR3 has 16 amino acids. Germline-derived CDR1 and CDR2 are SGHDN and FVKESK. V lost 4 bases to trimming and J lost 3 bases, with 17 bases between them. CDR3 in DNA: TGTGCCAGCAGCCCAAACGGCCTGCGGGGAACAGATACGCAGTATTTT. Its protein is CASSPNGLRGTDTQYF.

This chain uses TRBV29-1 with TRBJ2-1; D gene unclear. This CDR3 comprises 12 residues. Germline-derived CDR1 and CDR2 are SQVTM and ANQGSEA. V was clipped by 4 bases and J by 5 bases, with 9 bases between them. CDR3 in amino acids: CSVGNRHNEQFF. The CDR3 bases are TGCAGCGTTGGAAACCGACACAATGAGCAGTTCTTC.

The chain recombines TRBV29-1 with TRBJ1-2, with D unclear. V shed 5 bases and J shed 0 bases, with 10 bases lying between them. The germline CDR1 and CDR2 sequences are SQVTM and ANQGSEA. CDR3 length equals 13 residues. CDR3 in DNA: TGCAGCGTTTGGGGAAGTCCTAACTATGGCTACACCTTC. Residues: CSVWGSPNYGYTF.

The chain employs TRBV25-1 and TRBJ1-2, with no clear D. Between the trimmed V and J ends, which lost 3 bases and 4 bases, there was a span of 9 bases. The length of the CDR3 is 13 residues. The germline V gene has CDR1 MGHDK and CDR2 SYGVNS. The CDR3 coding sequence is TGTGCCAGCAGTGATACGGGAGGCTATGGCTACACCTTC. It is translated as CASSDTGGYGYTF.

The rearrangement uses TRBV27 and TRBJ2-7; D possibly corresponds to TRBD2 (6 bases). The germline CDR1 and CDR2 sequences are MNHEY and SMNVEV (reference sequence). With 5 bases removed from V and 6 bases from J, the gap between germline ends came to 14 bases. This CDR3 is built from 13 residues. CDR3 DNA sequence: TGTGCCAGCAGTCCCCGACTAGTTGGCGAGCAGTACTTC. The encoded protein is CASSPRLVGEQYF.